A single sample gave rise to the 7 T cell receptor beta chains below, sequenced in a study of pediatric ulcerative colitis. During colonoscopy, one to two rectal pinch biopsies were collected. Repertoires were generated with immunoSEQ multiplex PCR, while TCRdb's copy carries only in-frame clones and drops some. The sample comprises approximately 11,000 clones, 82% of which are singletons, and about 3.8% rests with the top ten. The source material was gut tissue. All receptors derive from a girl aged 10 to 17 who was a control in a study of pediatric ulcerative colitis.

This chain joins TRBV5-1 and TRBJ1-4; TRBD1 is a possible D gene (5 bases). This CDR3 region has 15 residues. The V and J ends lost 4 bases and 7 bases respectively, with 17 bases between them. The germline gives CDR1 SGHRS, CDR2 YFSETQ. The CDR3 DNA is TGCGCCAGCAGCAGCAGTCAGGGCATGGGTGAAAAACTGTTTTTT. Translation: CASSSSQGMGEKLFF.

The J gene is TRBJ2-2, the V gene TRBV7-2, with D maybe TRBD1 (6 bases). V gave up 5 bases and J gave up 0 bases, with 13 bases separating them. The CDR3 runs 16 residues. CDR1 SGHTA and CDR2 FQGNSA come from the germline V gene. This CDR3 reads CASSPRTAANTGELFF. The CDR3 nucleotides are TGTGCCAGCAGCCCAAGGACAGCCGCGAACACCGGGGAGCTGTTTTTT.

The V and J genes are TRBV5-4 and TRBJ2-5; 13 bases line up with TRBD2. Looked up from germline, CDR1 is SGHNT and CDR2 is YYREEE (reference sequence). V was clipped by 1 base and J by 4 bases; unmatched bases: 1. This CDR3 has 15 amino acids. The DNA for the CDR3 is TGTGCCAGCAGCTTGTGGACTAGCGGGAGAGAGACCCAGTACTTC. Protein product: CASSLWTSGRETQYF.

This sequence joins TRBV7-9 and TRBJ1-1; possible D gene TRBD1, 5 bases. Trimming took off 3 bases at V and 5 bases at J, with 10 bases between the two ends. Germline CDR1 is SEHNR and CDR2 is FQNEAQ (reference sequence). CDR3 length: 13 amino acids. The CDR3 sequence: CASSFGAITEAFF. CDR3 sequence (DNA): TGTGCCAGCAGCTTTGGGGCGATTACTGAAGCTTTCTTT.

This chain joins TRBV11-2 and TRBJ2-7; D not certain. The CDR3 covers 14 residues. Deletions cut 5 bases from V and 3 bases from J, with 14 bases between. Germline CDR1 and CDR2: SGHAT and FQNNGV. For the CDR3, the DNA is TGTGCCAGCAGCCCCCAGGTGGCAGACTACGAGCAGTACTTC. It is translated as CASSPQVADYEQYF. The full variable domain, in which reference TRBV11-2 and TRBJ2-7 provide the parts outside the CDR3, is EAGVAQSPRYKIIEKRQSVAFWCNPISGHATLYWYQQILGQGPKLLIQFQNNGVVDDSQLPKDRFSAERLKGVDSTLKIQPAKLEDSAVYLCASSPQVADYEQYFGPGTRLTVT.

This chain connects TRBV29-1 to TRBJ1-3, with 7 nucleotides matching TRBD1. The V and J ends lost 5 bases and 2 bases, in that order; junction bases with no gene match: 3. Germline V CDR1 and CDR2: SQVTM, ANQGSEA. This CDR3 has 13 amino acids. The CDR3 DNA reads TGCAGCGTTTCGACAGGGACTGGAAACACCATATATTTT. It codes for CSVSTGTGNTIYF.

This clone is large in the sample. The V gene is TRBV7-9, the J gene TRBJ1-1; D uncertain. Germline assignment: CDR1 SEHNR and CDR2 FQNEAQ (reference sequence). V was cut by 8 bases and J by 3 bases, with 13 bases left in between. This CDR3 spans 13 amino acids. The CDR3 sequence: CASRRWDDTEAFF. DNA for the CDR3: TGTGCCAGCCGCCGGTGGGATGACACTGAAGCTTTCTTT. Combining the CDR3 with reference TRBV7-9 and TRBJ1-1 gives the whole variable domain DTGVSQNPRHKITKRGQNVTFRCDPISEHNRLYWYRQTLGQGPEFLTYFQNEAQLEKSRLLSDRFSAERPKGSFSTLEIQRTEQGDSAMYLCASRRWDDTEAFFGQGTRLTVV.